These T cell receptor beta chains were read from a single sample in a study of yellow fever vaccine responses in identical twins. One entry per CDR3 protein results from TCRdb running MiXCR on the RT-PCR reads. Of about 180 distinct CDR3 sequences listed, approximately 70% were seen once; the top ten hold 20%. This specimen consisted of T cells from blood (PBMCs), unsorted or a sorted subset (not recorded which), obtained before or after yellow fever vaccination (not recorded which). All receptors derive from a woman under 30 who received the yellow fever vaccine. The CDR3 runs from the conserved cysteine through the conserved F or W. The D gene is left open where the match is weak. Only part of the rows carry a size: once, few, many, or a class if the clone is expanded.

clone size	V gene	D gene	J gene	CDR3 DNA	CDR3 protein
.	TRBV6-1	.	TRBJ1-4	TGTGCCAGCAGCCCGGTGGGGGGGACCGGTGAAAAACTGTTTTTT	CASSPVGGTGEKLFF
.	TRBV3-1	.	TRBJ2-7	TGTGCCAGCAGCCAAGATCGGCTTTCTTCCCCCGAGCAGTACTTC	CASSQDRLSSPEQYF
few	TRBV10-1	.	TRBJ1-1	TGCGCCAGCAGTGGAGGCATACCGAACACTGAAGCTTTCTTT	CASSGGIPNTEAFF
.	TRBV5-1	.	TRBJ2-1	TGCGCCAGCAGCTTGGAGGCTAGGTACAATGAGCAGTTCTTC	CASSLEARYNEQFF
few	TRBV10-3	.	TRBJ1-3	TGTGCCATCAGTGAGGCGGAGGGCTCTGGAAACACCATATATTTT	CAISEAEGSGNTIYF
once	TRBV12-3/TRBV12-4	.	TRBJ2-2	TGTGCCAGCAGTTTAGGTGGCACCGGGGAGCTGTTTTTT	CASSLGGTGELFF
.	TRBV20-1	TRBD2	TRBJ2-5	TGCAGTGCTCGCTTGGGACTAGCGGGGGAGACGTACCAAGAGACCCAGTACTTC	CSARLGLAGETYQETQYF
.	TRBV29-1	TRBD2	TRBJ2-1	TGCAGCGTTGACCAAGAGGGACTAGGGAATGAGCAGTTCTTC	CSVDQEGLGNEQFF
.	TRBV10-3	.	TRBJ1-1	TGTGCCATCAGTGGGGGGTCCACGGAGTATGGCAAAGCTTTCTTT	CAISGGSTEYGKAFF
.	TRBV7-6	TRBD1	TRBJ1-5	TGTGCCAGCAGCCTTGGGACAGGACCTTTAGTTCAGCCCCAGCATTTT	CASSLGTGPLVQPQHF